This TCR beta chain was documented in a study of shared clonotypes between healthy human individuals (dated by TCRdb to 2020 to 2022). As for the study more broadly: A few men and two women, aged 18 to 49 years, made up the cohort. For each donor, CD4 naive and CD4 memory were each given three plates, CD8 naive was given two plates, and CD8 memory was given one plate. To increase sequencing depth and limit assay-specific biases, TCR repertoire library preparation and sequencing were carried out by different laboratories using diverse techniques. To estimate repertoire size and how much clonotype sharing occurs between individuals, the study deeply sequenced the blood TCR repertoires of roughly 5 healthy adults. Each donor's leukapheresis produced roughly between about 0.8 and 10 billion PBMCs. What the research found in general, with its limitations: Because the study included a small number of donors, the genetic and exposure-history diversity represented was limited. Across a few donors, 4.5% to 6.5% of naive CD4, roughly 3.5% of naive CD8, 2.3% of memory CD4, and about 0.4% of memory CD8 clonotypes were shared. Pairwise subsampling led to the expectation that sequencing depth would affect the degree of clonotype sharing among donors. Sampling was restricted to blood, and TCR repertoires in tissues likely differ from the TCR repertoires found in blood. Compared with non-shared clonotypes, the clonotypes found in all four sorted-subset donors had higher generation probabilities. Naive subsets generally had larger estimated clonotype richness than memory subsets. Rarefaction of sorted-subset datasets indicated incomplete sequencing despite the large sequencing depth.

Using the deep immunoSEQ assay, TCR CDR3 regions were amplified from genomic DNA by multiplex PCR. Extracted genomic DNA from each cell subset was spread evenly across all wells of several immunoSEQ 96-well plates, with each plate serving as a replicate. For sorted subsets, each replicate PCR was loaded with 200 ng genomic DNA, equivalent to 30,000 to 35,000 T cell genomes. Purified libraries were quantified with a Qubit 3.0 fluorometer, sized on a Bioanalyzer 2100, and re-quantified with the KAPA Library Quantification kit. Every immunoSEQ 96-well plate was sequenced on a dedicated single-read 150-cycle Illumina NextSeq 550 flow cell. The authors' analysis ran thus. Because the immunoSEQ output included only junctional sequences and no quality scores, the filtering could not be the same as the filtering used for full-length reads. To assign V/J genes and CDR3, sequences were annotated against IMGT germline references using PyIR, a Python wrapper for IgBLAST v1.9. Reads with weak V/J assignments (E-value above 1e-6), missing CDR3, stop codons, out-of-frame junctions, or ambiguous translated residues were removed. V3J clonotypes were defined by identical inferred V gene, J gene, and CDR3 amino acid sequence. The percentage overlap between two repertoires was calculated by dividing the number of shared unique clonotypes by the size of the smaller repertoire. Richness of each repertoire was evaluated using RTK rarefaction, the Chao1 estimator, and Recon v2.1 estimates of unobserved clonotypes. For all TCRbeta clonotypes obtained by the gDNA method from a few donors, generation probabilities were computed with OLGA. The clones in this table, taken by TCRdb from immuneACCESS, are in-frame only. Not every clone is retained; where verified, under half of the shortfall comes from an unresolved V gene, and the cause of the rest is unknown. The V and J calls and clone size were taken over from that table, and D and trimming were inferred from the DNA. The sample profile shows roughly 2.2 million clones; about nine tenths of them were found once. Clones ranked in the top ten supply roughly 0.34% of the sample.

Trimming costs V 3 bases and J 5 bases, and their ends lie 13 bases apart. From a lookup of the germline V gene, CDR1 and CDR2 are MNHEY and SVGAGI. Measured from the cysteine to the phenylalanine, the CDR3 is 14 residues long. The retained sequence is limited to the CDR3, 42 bases, with the frame set at the first base. The donors were healthy, HIV-negative adults with no recently reported acute infections or vaccinations. Every donor was a Caucasian adult residing in Nashville, Tennessee, USA. CD4+ T cells were enriched by magnetic negative selection; naive cells were then positively selected on CD45RA, and the negative fraction formed the memory subset. After blood collection by leukapheresis, PBMCs were isolated using Ficoll-Histopaque density gradient centrifugation and then cryopreserved in the vapor phase of liquid nitrogen. Analytical flow cytometry was used to check the purity and quantity of every magnetically sorted T cell population. Genomic DNA was isolated from every sorted fraction and measured by UV absorbance on a Nanodrop 2000c.

With respect to this clone: Its antigen is still unknown. Base quality data are lacking; no much larger clone is found one base away.

The chain is encoded by TRBV6-5 joined to TRBJ2-5, with a tentative D gene TRBD2 over 5 matching bases. This clonotype originated in a man aged 18-30 years in good health. Some clones in this sample may be carry-over from other donors' samples. Source material: naive CD4+ T cells from PBMCs. Per the publication, the cell subset or site label means: CD45RA+ positively selected. CDR3 protein: CASSYGYRGETQYF. The nucleotides are TGTGCCAGCAGTTATGGTTATCGCGGGGAGACCCAGTACTTC.